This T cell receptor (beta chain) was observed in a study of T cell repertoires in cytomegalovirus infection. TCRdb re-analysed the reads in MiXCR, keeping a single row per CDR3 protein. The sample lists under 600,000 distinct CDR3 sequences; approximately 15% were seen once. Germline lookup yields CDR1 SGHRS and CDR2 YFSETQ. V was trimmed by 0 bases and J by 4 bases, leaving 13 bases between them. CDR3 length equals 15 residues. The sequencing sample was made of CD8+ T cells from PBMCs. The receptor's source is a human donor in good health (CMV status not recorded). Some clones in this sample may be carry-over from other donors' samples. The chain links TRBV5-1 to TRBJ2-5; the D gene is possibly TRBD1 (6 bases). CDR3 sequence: CASSLDSRGGETQYF. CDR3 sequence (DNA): TGCGCCAGCAGCTTGGATAGCAGGGGTGGAGAGACCCAGTACTTC.